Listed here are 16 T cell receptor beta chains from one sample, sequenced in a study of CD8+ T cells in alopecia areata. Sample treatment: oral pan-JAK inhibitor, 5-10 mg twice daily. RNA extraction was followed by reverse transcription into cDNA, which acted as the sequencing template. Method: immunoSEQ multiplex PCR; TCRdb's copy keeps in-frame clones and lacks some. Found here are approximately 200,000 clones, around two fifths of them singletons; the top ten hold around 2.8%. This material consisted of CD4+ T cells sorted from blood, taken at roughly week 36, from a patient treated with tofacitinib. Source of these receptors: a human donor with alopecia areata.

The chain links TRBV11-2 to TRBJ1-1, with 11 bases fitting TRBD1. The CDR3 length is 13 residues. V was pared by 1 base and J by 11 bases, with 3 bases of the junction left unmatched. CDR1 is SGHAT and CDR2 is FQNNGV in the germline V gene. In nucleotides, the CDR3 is TGTGCCAGCAGCTTAGGGACAGGGGGCCGGGCTTTCTTT. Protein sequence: CASSLGTGGRAFF.

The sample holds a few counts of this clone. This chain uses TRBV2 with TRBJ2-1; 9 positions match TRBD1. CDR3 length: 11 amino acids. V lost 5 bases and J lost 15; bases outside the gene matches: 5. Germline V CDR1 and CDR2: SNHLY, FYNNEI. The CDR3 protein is CASSFDRGGFF. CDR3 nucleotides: TGTGCCAGCAGTTTTGACAGGGGGGGGTTCTTC.

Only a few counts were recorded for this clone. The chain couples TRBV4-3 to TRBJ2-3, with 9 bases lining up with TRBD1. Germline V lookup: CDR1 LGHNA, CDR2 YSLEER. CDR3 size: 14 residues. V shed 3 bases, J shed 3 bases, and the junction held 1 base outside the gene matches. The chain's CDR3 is CASSQTGGTDTQYF. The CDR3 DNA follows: TGCGCCAGCAGCCAGACAGGGGGTACAGATACGCAGTATTTT.

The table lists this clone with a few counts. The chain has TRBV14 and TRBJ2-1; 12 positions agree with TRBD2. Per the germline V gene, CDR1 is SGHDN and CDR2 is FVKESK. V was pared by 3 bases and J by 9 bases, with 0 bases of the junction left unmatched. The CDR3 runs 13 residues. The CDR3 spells CASSQGLAGEQFF. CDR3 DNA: TGTGCCAGCAGCCAGGGACTAGCGGGTGAGCAGTTCTTC.

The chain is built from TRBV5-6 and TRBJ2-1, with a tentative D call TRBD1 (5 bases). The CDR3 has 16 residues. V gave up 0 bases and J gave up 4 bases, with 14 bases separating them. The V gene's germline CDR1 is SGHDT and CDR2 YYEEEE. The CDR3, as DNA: TGTGCCAGCAGCTTGGGATGGGGCGGACCTTACAATGAGCAGTTCTTC. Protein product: CASSLGWGGPYNEQFF.

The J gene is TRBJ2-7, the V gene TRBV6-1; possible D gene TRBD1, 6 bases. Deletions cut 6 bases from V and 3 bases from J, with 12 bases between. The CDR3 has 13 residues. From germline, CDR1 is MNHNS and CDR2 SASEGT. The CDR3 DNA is TGTGCCAGCAGAAGGACAGTGAACTACGAGCAGTACTTC. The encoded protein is CASRRTVNYEQYF.

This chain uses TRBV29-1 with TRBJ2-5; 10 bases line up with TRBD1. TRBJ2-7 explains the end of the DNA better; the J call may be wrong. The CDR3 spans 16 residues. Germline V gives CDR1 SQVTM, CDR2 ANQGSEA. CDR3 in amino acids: CSVARATGTGVGEQYF. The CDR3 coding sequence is TGCAGCGTCGCTAGGGCTACCGGGACAGGGGTCGGCGAGCAGTACTTC.

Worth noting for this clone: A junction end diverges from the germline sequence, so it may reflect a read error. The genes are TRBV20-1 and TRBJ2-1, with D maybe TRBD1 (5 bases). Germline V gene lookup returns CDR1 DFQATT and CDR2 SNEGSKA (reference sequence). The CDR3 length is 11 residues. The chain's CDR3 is CGAMGFNEQFF. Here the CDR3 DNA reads TGTGGGGCAATGGGGTTCAATGAGCAGTTCTTC.

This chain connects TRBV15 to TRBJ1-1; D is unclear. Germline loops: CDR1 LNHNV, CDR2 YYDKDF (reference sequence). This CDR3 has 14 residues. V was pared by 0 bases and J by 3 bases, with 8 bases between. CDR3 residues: CATSRDRWDTEAFF. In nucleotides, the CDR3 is TGTGCCACCAGCAGAGATCGCTGGGACACTGAAGCTTTCTTT.

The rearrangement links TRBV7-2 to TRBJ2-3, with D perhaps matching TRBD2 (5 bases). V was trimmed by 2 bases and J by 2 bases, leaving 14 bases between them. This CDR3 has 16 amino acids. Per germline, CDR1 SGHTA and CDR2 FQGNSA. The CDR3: CASSLFTGWDTDTQYF. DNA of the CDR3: TGTGCCAGCAGCTTATTTACGGGATGGGACACAGATACGCAGTATTTT.

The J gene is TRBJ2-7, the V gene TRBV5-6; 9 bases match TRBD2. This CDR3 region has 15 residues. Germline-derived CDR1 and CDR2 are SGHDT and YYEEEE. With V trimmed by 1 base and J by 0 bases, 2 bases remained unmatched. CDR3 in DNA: TGTGCCAGCAGCTTGATAGCGGGAGCCTCCTACGAGCAGTACTTC. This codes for CASSLIAGASYEQYF.

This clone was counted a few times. In DNA form, the CDR3 reads TGTGCCATCGGAGAAGATACGCAGTATTTT. Its protein product is CAIGEDTQYF. V gene TRBV10-3 combines with J gene TRBJ2-3; no reliable D call. V was trimmed by 8 bases and J by 5 bases, leaving 5 bases between them. Looked up from germline, CDR1 is ENHRY and CDR2 is SYGVKD. The CDR3 length is 10 residues.

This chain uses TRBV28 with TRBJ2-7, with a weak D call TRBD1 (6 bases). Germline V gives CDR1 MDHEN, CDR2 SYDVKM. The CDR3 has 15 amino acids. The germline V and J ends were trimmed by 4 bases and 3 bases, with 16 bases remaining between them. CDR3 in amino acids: CASSSQGEALYEQYF. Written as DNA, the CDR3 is TGTGCCAGCAGTTCACAGGGCGAGGCCCTCTACGAGCAGTACTTC.

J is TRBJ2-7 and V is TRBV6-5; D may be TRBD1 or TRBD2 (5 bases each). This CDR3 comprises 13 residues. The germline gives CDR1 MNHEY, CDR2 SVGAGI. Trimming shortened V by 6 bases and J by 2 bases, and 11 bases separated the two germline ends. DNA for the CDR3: TGTGCCAGCAGGGACTCGGGACCCTACGAGCAGTACTTC. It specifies CASRDSGPYEQYF.

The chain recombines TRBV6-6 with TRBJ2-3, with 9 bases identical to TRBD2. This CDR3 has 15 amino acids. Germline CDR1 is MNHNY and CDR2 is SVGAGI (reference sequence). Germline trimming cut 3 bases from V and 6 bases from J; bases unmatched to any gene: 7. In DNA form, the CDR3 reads TGTGCCAGCAGTTATCTGCGGGAGGGCCTCGATACGCAGTATTTT. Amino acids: CASSYLREGLDTQYF.

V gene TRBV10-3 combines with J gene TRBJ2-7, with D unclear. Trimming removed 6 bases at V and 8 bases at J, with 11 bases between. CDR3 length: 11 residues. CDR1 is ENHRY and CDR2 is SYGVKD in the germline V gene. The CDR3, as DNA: TGTGCCATCAGGGGTGGGCAGAAGCAGTACTTC. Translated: CAIRGGQKQYF.